Listed below are T cell receptor beta chains from one sample, sequenced in a study of response to subunit inactivated influenza vaccine. MiXCR, run by TCRdb on the RT-PCR reads, gives a single entry per CDR3 protein. The sample holds approximately 680,000 distinct CDR3 sequences, about 15% seen once. The source material was PBMCs from blood, sampled 11 to 12 days after vaccination. Receptor source: a man in his fifties who received an inactivated influenza vaccine. Both conserved end residues are part of each CDR3. The D gene is left open where the match is weak. Not all rows give a size; the values are once, few, many and, for expanded clones, a class.

TRBV20-1	few	TRBJ2-7	NA	TGCAGTGCTAGGTCCAAGTACGAGCAGTACTTC	CSARSKYEQYF
TRBV7-9	many	TRBJ1-2	NA	TGTGCCAGCAGCTTAGTCGCCTATGGCTACACCTTC	CASSLVAYGYTF
TRBV24-1	many	TRBJ2-1	NA	TGTGCCACCAGTGCGTATAAATACAATGAGCAGTTCTTC	CATSAYKYNEQFF
TRBV20-1	once	TRBJ1-5	NA	TGCAGTGCTAGTCGTCTTCGTATGGGGGGCAATCAGCCCCAGCATTTT	CSASRLRMGGNQPQHF
TRBV5-1	many	TRBJ2-2	NA	TGCGCCAGCAGCCGAGAATTAAGGGCAGGGACCGGGGAGCTGTTTTTT	CASSRELRAGTGELFF
TRBV6-5	NA	TRBJ2-1	TRBD1	TGTGCCAGCAGTTACCCCGGACAGGGGGCGTACAATGAGCAGTTCTTC	CASSYPGQGAYNEQFF
TRBV7-9	few	TRBJ2-1	NA	TGTGCCAGCAGCCCAATACCCCACAATGAGCAGTTCTTC	CASSPIPHNEQFF
TRBV7-2	few	TRBJ2-1	NA	TGTGCCAGCAGCTTAATGGGGACTGAGCAGTTCTTC	CASSLMGTEQFF
TRBV28	NA	TRBJ1-1	NA	TGTGCCAGCAGAAAATTCGGACGGATTACCACTGAAGCTTTCTTT	CASRKFGRITTEAFF
TRBV3-1	few	TRBJ2-7	NA	TGTGCCAGCAGCCAAGACGGAAGCTGGTCCGAGCAGTACTTC	CASSQDGSWSEQYF
TRBV5-1	few	TRBJ2-2	NA	TGCGCCAGCAGACAACGCCCGGTGGGACCGATAAACACCGGGGAGCTGTTTTTT	CASRQRPVGPINTGELFF
TRBV20-1	NA	TRBJ1-5	NA	TGCAGTGCTAGGGGGGGCTTCAATCAGCCCCAGCATTTT	CSARGGFNQPQHF
TRBV12-5	few	TRBJ2-1	TRBD2	TGTGCTAGTGGTAACGGGGGGGGTAACAATGAGCAGTTCTTC	CASGNGGGNNEQFF
TRBV7-8	NA	TRBJ2-7	NA	TGTGCCATCGGCCCTGGACGGTCCTACGAGCAGTACTTC	CAIGPGRSYEQYF
TRBV12-3/TRBV12-4	NA	TRBJ1-6	NA	TGTGCCAGCAGGCGGCGGGAAGTTAATTCACCCCTCCACTTT	CASRRREVNSPLHF
TRBV10-3	NA	TRBJ2-1	TRBD2	TGTGCCATCAGTGAGTTTGCGGGAGGGTACAATGAGCAGTTCTTC	CAISEFAGGYNEQFF
TRBV7-2	few	TRBJ2-3	TRBD2	TGTGCCAGCAGCTTACCGGGACTAGCGGGATGGGCAGATACGCAGTATTTT	CASSLPGLAGWADTQYF
TRBV4-2	NA	TRBJ2-7	NA	TGTGCCAGCAGCCAGTCGGGGGTCCGCTCCTACGAGCAGTACTTC	CASSQSGVRSYEQYF
TRBV29-1	many	TRBJ2-2	NA	TGCAGCCACAGTACGTACGGCGGGGAGCTGTTTTTT	CSHSTYGGELFF
TRBV20-1	many	TRBJ1-1	TRBD1	TGCAGTGCTCCCGCTCCCGGGACAGGCAGACTAAGGGCTTTCTTT	CSAPAPGTGRLRAFF
TRBV6-5	NA	TRBJ2-7	NA	TGTGCCAGCAGTTACTCGAAGGGCTACGAGCAGTACTTC	CASSYSKGYEQYF
TRBV7-8	NA	TRBJ2-2	NA	TGTGCCAGCATTGTACAGGCGAACACCGGGGAGCTGTTTTTT	CASIVQANTGELFF
TRBV15	NA	TRBJ2-3	TRBD1	TGTGCCACCAGCAGAGTGACAGGGGGTCGTACGCAGTATTTT	CATSRVTGGRTQYF